Listed here is a single T cell receptor beta chain. This entry is derived from a study of monozygotic twins with inflammatory bowel disease. CDR3 size: 15 residues. CDR1 is LGHNA and CDR2 is YSLEER in the germline V gene. Reprocessing the 5' RACE reads, TCRdb reports a single entry for every CDR3 protein and omits DNA. Recorded here are 300,000 to 450,000 distinct CDR3 sequences; the top ten clones represent 2.6%. The sequence was collected from a human donor with ulcerative colitis or Crohn's disease, or a healthy co-twin of an affected twin (not recorded which). This chain links TRBV4-3 with TRBJ1-2; TCRdb lists TRBD1, though no DNA is available to test this call. Input material: blood. CDR3 sequence reads: CASSQQQGWNYGYTF.